This T cell receptor (beta chain) was captured in a study of tumor and adjacent non-tumor tissue in lung cancer. About the study: The cohort had about a dozen adenocarcinoma, a couple of squamous cell and 1 small cell patients. Aged 31 to 76 years, patients included roughly 10 men and several women with stage I to III disease.

This sample's RNA came from whole unsorted tissue. TCRbeta libraries were built with three rounds of nested PCR, modified from ARM-PCR. A single record per CDR3 protein comes from TCRdb applying MiXCR to the multiplex PCR reads. Among 60,000 to 85,000 distinct CDR3 sequences listed, 60% to 80% were seen once. Overall study findings and caveats: Compared with tumor, normal lung showed significantly lower TCR diversity. Patients with more diverse tumor TCRs had worse survival.

Notes on this clonotype: Its specificity is unknown. One end of the junction fails to match germline, which may point to a read error.

Germline V CDR1 and CDR2: DFQATT, SNEGSKA (reference sequence). CDR3 length equals 16 residues. This chain uses TRBV20-1 with TRBJ2-7; 7 bases are a match to TRBD1. Source material: lung tumor tissue. This TCR was recovered from a woman aged 45 to 65 with non-small cell lung cancer. The CDR3, as DNA: TGCAGGGAGAACTCCTCACCCGGGACAGTCTCCTACGAGCATTATTTC. This gives the protein CRENSSPGTVSYEHYF.